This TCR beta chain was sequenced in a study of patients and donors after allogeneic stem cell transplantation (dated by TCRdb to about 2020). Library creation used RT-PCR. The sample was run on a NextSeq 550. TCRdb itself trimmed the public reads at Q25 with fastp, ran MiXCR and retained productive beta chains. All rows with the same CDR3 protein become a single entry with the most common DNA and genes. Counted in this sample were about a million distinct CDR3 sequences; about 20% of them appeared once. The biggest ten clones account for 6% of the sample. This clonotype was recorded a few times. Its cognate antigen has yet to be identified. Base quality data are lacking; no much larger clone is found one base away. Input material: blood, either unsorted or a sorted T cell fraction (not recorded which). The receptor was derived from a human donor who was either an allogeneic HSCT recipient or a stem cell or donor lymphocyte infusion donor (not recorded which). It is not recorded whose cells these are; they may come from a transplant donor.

The sequence in DNA is TGTGCCAGCAGCCCATACGGGACAGCGTACACCGGGGAGCTGTTTTTT. Translated, this gives CASSPYGTAYTGELFF. This chain is built from TRBV9 and TRBJ2-2, with 7 middle bases fitting TRBD1. Measured from the cysteine to the phenylalanine, the CDR3 is 16 residues long. Just the 48-base CDR3 DNA is kept, in frame starting at base 1. At the junction V is shortened by 4 bases and J by 3 bases; bases outside the gene matches: 9. Based on the germline V gene, the CDR1 and CDR2 sequences are SGDLS and YYNGEE. Beyond the CDR3, the reference TRBV9 and TRBJ2-2 genes provide the residues; the full variable domain reads: DSGVTQTPKHLITATGQRVTLRCSPRSGDLSVYWYQQSLDQGLQFLIQYYNGEERAKGNILERFSAQQFPDLHSELNLSSLELGDSALYFCASSPYGTAYTGELFFGEGSRLTVL.